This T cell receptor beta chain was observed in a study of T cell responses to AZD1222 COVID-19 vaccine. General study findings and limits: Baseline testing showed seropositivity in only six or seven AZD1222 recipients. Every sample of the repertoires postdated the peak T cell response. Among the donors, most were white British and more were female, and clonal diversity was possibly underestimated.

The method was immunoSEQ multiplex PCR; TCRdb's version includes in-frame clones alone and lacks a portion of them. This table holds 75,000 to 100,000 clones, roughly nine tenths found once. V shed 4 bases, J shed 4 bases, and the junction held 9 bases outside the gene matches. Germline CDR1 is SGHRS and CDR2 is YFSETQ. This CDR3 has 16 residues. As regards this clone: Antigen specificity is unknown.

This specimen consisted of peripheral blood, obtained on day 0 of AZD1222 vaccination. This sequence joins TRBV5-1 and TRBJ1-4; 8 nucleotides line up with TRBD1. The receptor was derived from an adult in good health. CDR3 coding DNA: TGCGCCAGCAGCCCCGCCGACAGGGGAGGTAATGAAAAACTGTTTTTT. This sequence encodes CASSPADRGGNEKLFF.